These 13 T cell receptor beta chains originate from one sample sequenced in a study of cytomegalovirus exposure and HLA in healthy donors. Researchers ran the PCR with 60 Vbeta and 13 Jbeta primers. Some clones are missing from TCRdb's copy, which holds only in-frame ones; the method was immunoSEQ multiplex PCR. In the table there are some 150,000 clones, roughly 76% of which are singletons. Sequenced: PBMCs. These receptors originate from a woman aged 18 to 35 in good health and CMV-seropositive.

The chain employs TRBV27 and TRBJ1-4; 8 bases fit TRBD1. Trimming cost V 1 base and J 10 bases; bases outside gene matches: 17. CDR1 is MNHEY and CDR2 is SMNVEV in the germline V gene (reference sequence). The CDR3 totals 18 residues. The CDR3 DNA reads as TGTGCCAGCAGTTTATATAATGGGCGGACAGGGAGAAGAGGAAAACTGTTTTTT. Its translation is CASSLYNGRTGRRGKLFF. The full variable domain, completed using reference TRBV27 and TRBJ1-4, is EAQVTQNPRYLITVTGKKLTVTCSQNMNHEYMSWYRQDPGLGLRQIYYSMNVEVTDKGDVPEGYKVSRKEKRNFPLILESPSPNQTSLYFCASSLYNGRTGRRGKLFFGSGTQLSVL.

The chain joins TRBV6-5 to TRBJ1-6; possibly TRBD1 for D (6 bases). CDR1 is MNHEY and CDR2 is SVGAGI in the germline V gene. Trimming took 7 bases from V and 9 from J, leaving 16 bases between them. This CDR3 spans 14 amino acids. The CDR3: CASTPTGSGSPLHF. DNA of the CDR3: TGTGCCAGCACCCCAACAGGGAGCGGTTCACCCCTCCACTTT.

The chain combines TRBV13 with TRBJ2-1, with D perhaps matching TRBD1 (5 bases). The CDR3 runs 13 residues. Per the germline V gene, CDR1 is PRHDT and CDR2 is FYEKMQ (reference sequence). V dropped 7 bases and J dropped 8 bases, with 15 bases sitting between them. CDR3 loop: CASNKGEGDEQFF. In nucleotides, the CDR3 is TGTGCCAGCAACAAAGGAGAAGGGGATGAGCAGTTCTTC.

The rearrangement links TRBV7-2 to TRBJ2-2; D is possibly TRBD1 (5 bases). CDR1 is SGHTA, CDR2 FQGNSA, per germline. Trimming took 5 bases from V and 6 from J, leaving 16 bases between them. The CDR3 extends over 15 amino acids. Written as DNA, the CDR3 is TGTGCCAGCAGCCTCCCCCCGACAGTGGCCGGGGAGCTGTTTTTT. Protein: CASSLPPTVAGELFF.

This chain connects TRBV15 to TRBJ1-4, with D perhaps TRBD1 (5 bases). Germline V CDR1 and CDR2: LNHNV, YYDKDF (reference sequence). CDR3 length: 21 amino acids. V lost 0 bases and J 6 bases, leaving 29 bases between the germline ends. The CDR3 DNA follows: TGTGCCACCAGCAGAGAACTCTGGGGCCCAAAGATAGATAACTCCGATGAAAAACTGTTTTTT. Protein product: CATSRELWGPKIDNSDEKLFF.

This sequence joins TRBV18 and TRBJ1-5, with a possible D match to TRBD1 (6 bases). Trimming stripped 6 bases from V and 1 base from J, with 7 bases between. Germline CDR1 KGHSH, CDR2 LQKENI. This CDR3 comprises 13 residues. The CDR3 DNA follows: TGTGCCAGCTCTACAGGGAGCAATCAGCCCCAGCATTTT. It is translated as CASSTGSNQPQHF. The variable domain in full, completed from reference TRBV18 and TRBJ1-5, reads NAGVMQNPRHLVRRRGQEARLRCSPMKGHSHVYWYRQLPEEGLKFMVYLQKENIIDESGMPKERFSAEFPKEGPSILRIQQVVRGDSAAYFCASSTGSNQPQHFGDGTRLSIL.

This clone was seen more than once but under ten times. The J gene is TRBJ2-5, the V gene TRBV18, with 8 bases identical to TRBD1. J gave up 4 bases and V 1 base, and 8 bases lay outside the gene matches. CDR1 and CDR2 from the germline V gene are KGHSH and LQKENI. This CDR3 is built from 16 residues. The DNA for the CDR3 is TGTGCCAGCTCACCACGACAGGGGCGGGGCGGAGAGACCCAGTACTTC. Protein: CASSPRQGRGGETQYF.

CDR3 in amino acids: CATSRDRGQYEAFF. Written as DNA, the CDR3 is TGTGCCACCAGCAGAGACAGGGGTCAGTATGAAGCTTTCTTT. This chain uses TRBV15 with TRBJ1-1; D might be TRBD1 (6 bases). The CDR3 spans 14 residues. V was shortened by 0 bases and J by 7 bases, with 12 bases between the two germline ends. CDR1 LNHNV and CDR2 YYDKDF come from the germline V gene (reference sequence). The complete variable domain, with remaining parts taken from reference TRBV15 and TRBJ1-1, reads DAMVIQNPRYQVTQFGKPVTLSCSQTLNHNVMYWYQQKSSQAPKLLFHYYDKDFNNEADTPDNFQSRRPNTSFCFLDIRSPGLGDTAMYLCATSRDRGQYEAFFGQGTRLTVV.

This chain uses TRBV6-1 with TRBJ2-5; 10 bases match TRBD2. V shed 7 bases, J shed 9 bases, and the junction held 11 bases outside the gene matches. The CDR3 runs to 14 residues. CDR1 MNHNS and CDR2 SASEGT come from the germline V gene. The CDR3 reads CASTKSGGGGAQYF. As DNA, the CDR3 is TGTGCCAGCACGAAGAGCGGGGGGGGTGGGGCCCAGTACTTC.

In its sample, this clone was seen a few times. This chain connects TRBV10-3 to TRBJ2-7; D may be TRBD1 (8 bases). V gave up 7 bases and J gave up 6 bases, with 13 bases separating them. The CDR3 extends over 12 amino acids. The germline CDR1 and CDR2 sequences are ENHRY and SYGVKD. CDR3 in amino acids: CAITQGEGEQYF. The CDR3, as DNA: TGTGCCATCACACAGGGGGAGGGCGAGCAGTACTTC.

This sequence joins TRBV7-9 and TRBJ2-7, with unresolved D. Germline V lookup: CDR1 SEHNR, CDR2 FQNEAQ (reference sequence). The CDR3 extends over 15 amino acids. V was pared by 1 base and J by 1 base, with 11 bases between. The CDR3 reads CASSLEVMASYEQYF. DNA for the CDR3: TGTGCCAGCAGCTTAGAAGTAATGGCTTCCTACGAGCAGTACTTC.

This rearrangement joins TRBV7-9 to TRBJ2-1; D ambiguous. The V and J ends lost 3 bases and 6 bases respectively, with 12 bases between them. The CDR3 covers 14 residues. Germline CDR1 and CDR2: SEHNR and FQNEAQ (reference sequence). CDR3 coding DNA: TGTGCCAGCAGCTTCGACGGCGGTTTCAATGAGCAGTTCTTC. Translation: CASSFDGGFNEQFF. Using reference TRBV7-9 and TRBJ2-1 for the parts outside the CDR3, the full variable domain is DTGVSQNPRHKITKRGQNVTFRCDPISEHNRLYWYRQTLGQGPEFLTYFQNEAQLEKSRLLSDRFSAERPKGSFSTLEIQRTEQGDSAMYLCASSFDGGFNEQFFGPGTRLTVL.

CDR3 protein: CASRGTVSYNSPLHF. CDR3 in DNA: TGTGCCAGCAGAGGGACAGTCTCCTATAATTCACCCCTCCACTTT. The chain recombines TRBV6-1 with TRBJ1-6; TRBD1 aligns across 7 bases. With V trimmed by 6 bases and J by 0 bases, 2 bases remained unmatched. Germline CDR1 reads MNHNS; CDR2 reads SASEGT. The CDR3 spans 15 residues.